These T cell receptor beta chains were read from a single sample in a study of blood T cell repertoires in COVID-19. Libraries were prepared by immunoSEQ multiplex PCR; TCRdb keeps only in-frame clonotypes and omits some of them. In the table there are about 430,000 clones, nearly 90% of which are singletons. Sequenced: PBMCs or T cells enriched from blood (not recorded which). The receptors come from a young woman who had been exposed to COVID-19. CDR3s include the opening cysteine and the closing phenylalanine or tryptophan.

v_gene,j_gene,CDR3aa
TRBV18,TRBJ2-2,CASSRTGTGVANTGELFF
TRBV24-1,TRBJ2-3,CATGRQGADTQYF
TRBV30,TRBJ1-4,CAWQTTGREKLFF
TRBV9,TRBJ1-3,CASSAGQGGGNTIYF
TRBV11-3,TRBJ2-1,CASSLRLAGSYNEQFF
TRBV3-1/TRBV3-2,TRBJ2-1,CASSHLTGAEQFF
TRBV2,TRBJ1-4,CASRQNEKLFF
TRBV28,TRBJ1-5,CASSSPGTGWGGNQPQHF
TRBV7-2,TRBJ2-7,CASSIWPSGQIYEQYF
TRBV6-2/TRBV6-3,TRBJ1-2,CASSYGPWQGLNYGYTF
TRBV5-4,TRBJ2-1,CASSLATGGIGVNEQFF
TRBV5-6,TRBJ2-7,CASSLVTAPGGYEQYF
TRBV4-3,TRBJ2-1,CASSQVGGGLPGSSSYNEQFF
TRBV7-8,TRBJ1-5,CASSPDTQAPVISNQPQHF
TRBV3-1/TRBV3-2,TRBJ2-7,CASSLRRQGPYEQYF